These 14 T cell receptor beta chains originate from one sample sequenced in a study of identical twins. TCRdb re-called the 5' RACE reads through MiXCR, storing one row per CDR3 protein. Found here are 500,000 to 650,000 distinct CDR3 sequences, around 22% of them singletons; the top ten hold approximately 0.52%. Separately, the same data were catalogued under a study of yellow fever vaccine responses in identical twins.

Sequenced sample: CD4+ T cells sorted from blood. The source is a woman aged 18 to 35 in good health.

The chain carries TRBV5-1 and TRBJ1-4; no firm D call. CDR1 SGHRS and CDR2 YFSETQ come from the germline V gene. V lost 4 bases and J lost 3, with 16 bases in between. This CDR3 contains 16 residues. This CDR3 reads CASSPTDTGPNEKLFF. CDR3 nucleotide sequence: TGCGCCAGCAGCCCAACCGACACGGGTCCTAATGAAAAACTGTTTTTT.

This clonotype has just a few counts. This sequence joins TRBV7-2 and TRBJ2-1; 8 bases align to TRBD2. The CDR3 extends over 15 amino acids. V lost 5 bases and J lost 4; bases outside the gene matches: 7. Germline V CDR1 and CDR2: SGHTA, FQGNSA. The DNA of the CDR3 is TGTGCCAGCAGCCAACACGCTAGCGGGTACAATGAGCAGTTCTTC. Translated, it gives CASSQHASGYNEQFF.

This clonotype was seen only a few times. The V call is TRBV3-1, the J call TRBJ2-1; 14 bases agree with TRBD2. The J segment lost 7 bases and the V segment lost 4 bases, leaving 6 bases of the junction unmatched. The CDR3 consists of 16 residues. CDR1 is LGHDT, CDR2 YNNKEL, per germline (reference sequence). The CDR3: CASSRGTSGRMNEQFF. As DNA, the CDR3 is TGTGCCAGCAGCCGAGGGACTAGCGGGAGAATGAATGAGCAGTTCTTC.

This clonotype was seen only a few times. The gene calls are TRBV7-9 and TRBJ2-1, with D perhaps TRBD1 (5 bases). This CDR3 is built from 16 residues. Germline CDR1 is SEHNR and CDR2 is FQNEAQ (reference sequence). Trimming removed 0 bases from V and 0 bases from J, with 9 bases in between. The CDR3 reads CASSLAGRSSYNEQFF. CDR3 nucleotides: TGTGCCAGCAGCTTAGCGGGGCGGAGCTCCTACAATGAGCAGTTCTTC.

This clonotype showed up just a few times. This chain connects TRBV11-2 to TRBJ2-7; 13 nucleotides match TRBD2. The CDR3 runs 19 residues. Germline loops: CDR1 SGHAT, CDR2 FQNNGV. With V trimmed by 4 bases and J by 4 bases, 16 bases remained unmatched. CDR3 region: CASSSGGTGLAGLRYEQYF. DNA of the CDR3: TGTGCCAGCAGCTCGGGGGGGACGGGACTAGCGGGGCTACGTTACGAGCAGTACTTC.

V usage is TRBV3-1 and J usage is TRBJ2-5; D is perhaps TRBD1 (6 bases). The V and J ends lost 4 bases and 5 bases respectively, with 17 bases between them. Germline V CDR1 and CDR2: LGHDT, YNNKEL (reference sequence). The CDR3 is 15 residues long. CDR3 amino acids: CASSPYQGIGETQYF. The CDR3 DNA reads TGTGCCAGCAGCCCCTACCAGGGGATCGGGGAGACCCAGTACTTC.

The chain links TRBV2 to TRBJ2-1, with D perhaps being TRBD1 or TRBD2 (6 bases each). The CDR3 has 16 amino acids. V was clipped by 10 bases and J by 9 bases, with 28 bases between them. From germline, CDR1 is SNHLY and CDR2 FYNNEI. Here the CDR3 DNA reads TGTGCCACTAATCCAAGGGGGGACCGTATTAAGGGTGAGCAGTTCTTC. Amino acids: CATNPRGDRIKGEQFF. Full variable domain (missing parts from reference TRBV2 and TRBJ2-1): EPEVTQTPSHQVTQMGQEVILRCVPISNHLYFYWYRQILGQKVEFLVSFYNNEISEKSEIFDDQFSVERPDGSNFTLKIRSTKLEDSAMYFCATNPRGDRIKGEQFFGPGTRLTVL.

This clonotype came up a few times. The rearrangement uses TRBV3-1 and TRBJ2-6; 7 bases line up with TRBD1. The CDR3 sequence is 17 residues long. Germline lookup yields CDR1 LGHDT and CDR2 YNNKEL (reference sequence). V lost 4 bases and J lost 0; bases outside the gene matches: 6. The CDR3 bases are TGTGCCAGCAGCCGGGGTACAGGGGACTCTGGGGCCAACGTCCTGACTTTC. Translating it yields CASSRGTGDSGANVLTF.

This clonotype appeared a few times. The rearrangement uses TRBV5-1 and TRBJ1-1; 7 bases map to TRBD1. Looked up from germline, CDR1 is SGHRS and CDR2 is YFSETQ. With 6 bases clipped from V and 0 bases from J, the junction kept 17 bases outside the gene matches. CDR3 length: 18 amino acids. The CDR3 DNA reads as TGCGCCAGCAAGAACTCCGGGACAGTCCCTTCTATGAACACTGAAGCTTTCTTT. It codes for CASKNSGTVPSMNTEAFF.

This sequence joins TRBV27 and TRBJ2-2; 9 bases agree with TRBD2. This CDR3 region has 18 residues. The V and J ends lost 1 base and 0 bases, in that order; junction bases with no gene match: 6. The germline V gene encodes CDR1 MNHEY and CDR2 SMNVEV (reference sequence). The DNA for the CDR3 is TGTGCCAGCAGTTTATATTCGACTAGCGGCACGAACACCGGGGAGCTGTTTTTT. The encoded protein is CASSLYSTSGTNTGELFF.

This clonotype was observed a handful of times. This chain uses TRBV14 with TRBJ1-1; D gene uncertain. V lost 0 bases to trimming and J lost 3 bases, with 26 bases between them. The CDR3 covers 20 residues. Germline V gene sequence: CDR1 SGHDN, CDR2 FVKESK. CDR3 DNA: TGTGCCAGCAGCCAAGATGCCTGGACCGGAACAAAGGCCTGGGACACTGAAGCTTTCTTT. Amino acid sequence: CASSQDAWTGTKAWDTEAFF.

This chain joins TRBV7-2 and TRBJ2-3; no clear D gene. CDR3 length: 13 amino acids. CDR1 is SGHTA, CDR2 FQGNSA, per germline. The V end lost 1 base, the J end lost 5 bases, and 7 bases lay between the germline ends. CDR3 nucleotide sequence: TGTGCCAGCAGCTTAGGTTTTGGAGATACGCAGTATTTT. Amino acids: CASSLGFGDTQYF.

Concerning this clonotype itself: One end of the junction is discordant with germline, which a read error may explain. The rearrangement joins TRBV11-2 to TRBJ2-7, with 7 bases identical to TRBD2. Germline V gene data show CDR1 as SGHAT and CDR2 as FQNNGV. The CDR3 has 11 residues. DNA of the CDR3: TGTGCCAGCAGCTCCTCGAGGGACTACAACTTC. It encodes CASSSSRDYNF.

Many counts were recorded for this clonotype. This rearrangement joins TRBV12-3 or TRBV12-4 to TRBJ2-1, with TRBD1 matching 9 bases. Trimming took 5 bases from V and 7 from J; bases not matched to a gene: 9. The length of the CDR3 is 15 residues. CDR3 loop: CASSPRQGVRNEQFF. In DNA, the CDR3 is TGTGCCAGCAGTCCCAGACAGGGGGTCCGGAATGAGCAGTTCTTC.